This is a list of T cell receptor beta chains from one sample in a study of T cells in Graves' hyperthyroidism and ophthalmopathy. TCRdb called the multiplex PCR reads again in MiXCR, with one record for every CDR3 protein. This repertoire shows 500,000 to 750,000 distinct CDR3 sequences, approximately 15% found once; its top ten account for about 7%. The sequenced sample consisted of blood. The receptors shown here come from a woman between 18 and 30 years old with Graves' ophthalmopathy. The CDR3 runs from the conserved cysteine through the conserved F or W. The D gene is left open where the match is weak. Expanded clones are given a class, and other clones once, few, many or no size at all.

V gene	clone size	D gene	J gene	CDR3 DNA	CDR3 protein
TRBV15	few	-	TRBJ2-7	TGTGCCACCAGCAGAGATCCGGAGCCGAGCGAGCAGTACTTC	CATSRDPEPSEQYF
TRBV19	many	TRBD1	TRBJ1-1	TGCGCCAGCAGCATCGGGACAGTGAACACTGAAGCTTTCTTT	CASSIGTVNTEAFF
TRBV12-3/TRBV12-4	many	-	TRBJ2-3	TGTGCCAGCAGCCAAGGACAAGAAGATACGCAGTATTTT	CASSQGQEDTQYF
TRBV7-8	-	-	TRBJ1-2	TGTGCCAGCAGCTTAGCTCCGGGACGGACTACCTATGCCTTC	CASSLAPGRTTYAF
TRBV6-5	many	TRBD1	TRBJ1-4	TGTGCCAGCAGTTACATTGGACAGGGAAGGGAAAAACTGTTTTTT	CASSYIGQGREKLFF
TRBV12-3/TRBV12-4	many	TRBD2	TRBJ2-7	TGCGAACGCTGGGAGCGGGAGAAAGAGCAGTACTTC	CERWEREKEQYF
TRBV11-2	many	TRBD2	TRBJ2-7	TGTGCCAGCAGCCACCATAGCGGGAGGACCCCCTACGAGCAGTACTTC	CASSHHSGRTPYEQYF
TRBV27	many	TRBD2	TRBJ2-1	TGTGCCAGCGGGGAACTAGCGGGGAATGAGCAGTTCTTC	CASGELAGNEQFF
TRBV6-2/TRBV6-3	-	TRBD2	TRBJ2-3	TGTGCCAGCAGTTACGGGCTAGCGGGTGGGGACATGCAGTATTTT	CASSYGLAGGDMQYF
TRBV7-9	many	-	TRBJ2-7	TGTGCCAGCAGCTCAATTGAGGGTTCCTTTTTCTACGAGCAGTACTTC	CASSSIEGSFFYEQYF
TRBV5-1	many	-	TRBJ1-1	TGCGCCAGCAGCTTAAACTCGGGGGGGGGAGCTTTCTTT	CASSLNSGGGAFF
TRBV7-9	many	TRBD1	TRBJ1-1	TGTGCCAGCAGCTTACCTCCTTCCTTGACAGGGGGGTGGGCTGAAGCTTTCTTT	CASSLPPSLTGGWAEAFF
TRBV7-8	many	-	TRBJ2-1	TGTGCCAGCAGCCCCAATGCGGATAGGGCCTACAATGAGCAGTTCTTC	CASSPNADRAYNEQFF
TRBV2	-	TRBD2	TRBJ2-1	TGTGCCAGCATCGGACTAGCGGGAAAGGCCCCAAGCTCCTACAATGAGCAGTTCTTC	CASIGLAGKAPSSYNEQFF
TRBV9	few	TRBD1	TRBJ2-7	TGTGCCAGCAGCGAGAGAGACAGGGGGCCGGGGGAGCAGTACTTC	CASSERDRGPGEQYF
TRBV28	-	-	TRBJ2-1	TGTGCCAGCAGTTTATCGGCGGATGGATACAATGAGCAGTTCTTC	CASSLSADGYNEQFF
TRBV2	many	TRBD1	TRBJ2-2	TGTGCCAGCAGTCGACAGGGGGCCGAGACCGGGGAGCTGTTTTTT	CASSRQGAETGELFF
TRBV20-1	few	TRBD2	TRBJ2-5	TGCAGTGGGGCCCGGCGGGGGGAGACCCAGTACTTC	CSGARRGETQYF